The 8 T cell receptor beta chains below all came from one sample that was sequenced in a study of blood T cell repertoires in COVID-19. Data came from immunoSEQ multiplex PCR; TCRdb stores just in-frame clones and leaves some out. The sample has around 94,000 clones; 84% are singletons. The specimen sequenced was peripheral blood. These receptors originate from a man aged 55 to 70 with acute or convalescent COVID-19.

This clone appeared a few times. This rearrangement joins TRBV12-3 or TRBV12-4 to TRBJ1-5, with D hard to call. V lost 4 bases to trimming and J lost 4 bases, with 8 bases between them. The CDR3 totals 13 residues. The chain's CDR3 is CASSSSGNQPQHF. As DNA, the CDR3 is TGTGCCAGCAGTTCTTCCGGGAATCAGCCCCAGCATTTT.

V is TRBV5-5 and J is TRBJ1-5, with TRBD1 matching over 8 bases. Unmatched junction bases numbered 4, after V lost 5 bases and J lost 0 bases. From germline, CDR1 is SGHKS and CDR2 YYEKEE (reference sequence). CDR3 length equals 15 residues. The CDR3 nucleotides are TGTGCCAGCAGTCGACAGGGGAATAGCAATCAGCCCCAGCATTTT. It specifies CASSRQGNSNQPQHF.

This clone was observed a few times. The chain employs TRBV2 and TRBJ1-5; 7 bases align to TRBD1. Looked up from germline, CDR1 is SNHLY and CDR2 is FYNNEI. CDR3 length: 15 amino acids. The ends lost 2 bases at V and 5 bases at J; junction bases unmatched: 6. DNA of the CDR3: TGTGCCAGCAGTGAAACGTACAGGGGTGATCAGCCCCAGCATTTT. It translates to CASSETYRGDQPQHF.

The chain has TRBV11-1 and TRBJ2-7; TRBD1 matches at 7 bases. The ends lost 8 bases at V and 10 bases at J; junction bases unmatched: 14. This CDR3 is built from 13 residues. CDR1 and CDR2 (germline): SGHAT, FQDESV (reference sequence). CDR3 coding DNA: TGTGCCAGCGAGCTCCGGGACAGAGAGGGTCAGTACTTC. Translation: CASELRDREGQYF. Full variable domain (missing parts from reference TRBV11-1 and TRBJ2-7): EAEVAQSPRYKITEKSQAVAFWCDPISGHATLYWYRQILGQGPELLVQFQDESVVDDSQLPKDRFSAERLKGVDSTLKIQPAELGDSAMYLCASELRDREGQYFGPGTRLTVT.

On this clone: A junction end diverges from the germline sequence, so it may reflect a read error. The chain couples TRBV5-4 to TRBJ2-7, with a possible D match to TRBD1 (5 bases). The V gene's germline CDR1 is SGHNT and CDR2 YYREEE (reference sequence). CDR3 length: 12 amino acids. The CDR3 here is CASSLKGAGLNF. In nucleotides, the CDR3 is TGTGCCAGCAGCTTGAAAGGGGCAGGGTTGAACTTC.

This chain links TRBV10-3 with TRBJ2-7, with D unclear. V lost 3 bases, J lost 4 bases, and 10 bases lay in between. Germline V lookup: CDR1 ENHRY, CDR2 SYGVKD. The CDR3 extends over 13 amino acids. CDR3 sequence reads: CAISEYSSYEQYF. The CDR3 coding sequence is TGTGCCATCAGTGAATACAGTTCGTACGAGCAGTACTTC.

The chain uses TRBV11-1 and TRBJ1-6; D ambiguous. The germline gives CDR1 SGHAT, CDR2 FQDESV (reference sequence). Trimming took off 3 bases at V and 10 bases at J, with 10 bases between the two ends. This CDR3 has 13 amino acids. The CDR3 loop is CASSFDLYSPLHF. DNA of the CDR3: TGTGCCAGCAGCTTTGACTTGTACTCACCCCTCCACTTT. Full variable domain (remainder filled in from reference TRBV11-1 and TRBJ1-6): EAEVAQSPRYKITEKSQAVAFWCDPISGHATLYWYRQILGQGPELLVQFQDESVVDDSQLPKDRFSAERLKGVDSTLKIQPAELGDSAMYLCASSFDLYSPLHFGNGTRLTVT.

This chain links TRBV4-3 with TRBJ1-2; possibly TRBD1 for D (5 bases). The V end was cut by 0 bases, the J end by 4 bases, with 12 bases between. CDR1 is LGHNA, CDR2 YSLEER, per germline. This CDR3 region has 15 residues. The CDR3 nucleotides read TGCGCCAGCAGCCAAGATAGCCAGGGATTCTATGGCTACACCTTC. It translates to CASSQDSQGFYGYTF.